This T cell receptor beta chain derives from a study of T cells after posttransplantation cyclophosphamide. Points from the study as a whole: Skin or GI-infiltrating T cells shared few TRB sequences with blood. TRB clonality was highly associated with recipient CMV seropositivity and reactivation.

As concerns this clone: Its target is unknown.

The V end was cut by 3 bases, the J end by 8 bases, with 14 bases between. Germline CDR1 reads LNHDA; CDR2 reads SQIVND (reference sequence). There are 15 residues in the CDR3. Generated by immunoSEQ multiplex PCR, the TCRdb table keeps only in-frame clones and is missing some. This sample yields 7,000 to 10,000 clones, of which 95% to 99% are seen a single time; less than 0.35% belongs to the top ten. The sample comprised naive CD8+ T cells sorted from PBMCs. The rearrangement uses TRBV19 and TRBJ1-6, with D tentatively TRBD1 (6 bases). This sequence originates from a man in his fifties in good health, CMV-negative, and a related stem cell transplant donor. CDR3 residues: CASSMMDSSDSPLHF. In DNA form, the CDR3 reads TGTGCCAGTAGTATGATGGACAGCTCTGATTCACCCCTCCACTTT.